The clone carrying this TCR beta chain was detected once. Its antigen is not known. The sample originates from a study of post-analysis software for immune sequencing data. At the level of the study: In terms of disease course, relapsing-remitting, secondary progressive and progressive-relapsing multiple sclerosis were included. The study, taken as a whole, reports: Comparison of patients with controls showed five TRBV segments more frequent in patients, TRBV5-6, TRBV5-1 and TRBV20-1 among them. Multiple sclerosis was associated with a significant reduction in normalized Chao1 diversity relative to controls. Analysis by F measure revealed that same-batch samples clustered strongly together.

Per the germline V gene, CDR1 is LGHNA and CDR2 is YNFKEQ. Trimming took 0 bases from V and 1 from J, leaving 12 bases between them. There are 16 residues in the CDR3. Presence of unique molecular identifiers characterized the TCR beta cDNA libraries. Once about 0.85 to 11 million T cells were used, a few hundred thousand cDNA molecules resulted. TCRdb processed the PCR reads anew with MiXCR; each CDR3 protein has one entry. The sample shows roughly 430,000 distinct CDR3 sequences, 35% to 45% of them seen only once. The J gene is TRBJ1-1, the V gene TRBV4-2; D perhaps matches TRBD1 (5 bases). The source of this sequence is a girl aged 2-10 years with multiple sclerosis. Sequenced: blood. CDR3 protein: CASSQEAQRGNTEAFF. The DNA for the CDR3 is TGTGCCAGCAGCCAAGAAGCCCAAAGGGGGAACACTGAAGCTTTCTTT.